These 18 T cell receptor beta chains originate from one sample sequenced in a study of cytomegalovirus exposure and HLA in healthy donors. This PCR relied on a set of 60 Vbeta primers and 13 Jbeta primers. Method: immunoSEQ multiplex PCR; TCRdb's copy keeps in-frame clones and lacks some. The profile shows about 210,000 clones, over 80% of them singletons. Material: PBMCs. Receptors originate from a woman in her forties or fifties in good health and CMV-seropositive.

The CDR3 region is CASSPSSLDEKLFF. The CDR3 bases are TGTGCCAGCTCACCTAGTAGCTTGGATGAAAAACTGTTTTTT. The chain couples TRBV18 to TRBJ1-4; D is uncertain. The CDR3 runs to 14 residues. V was shortened by 3 bases and J by 6 bases, with 11 bases between the two germline ends. From germline, CDR1 is KGHSH and CDR2 LQKENI.

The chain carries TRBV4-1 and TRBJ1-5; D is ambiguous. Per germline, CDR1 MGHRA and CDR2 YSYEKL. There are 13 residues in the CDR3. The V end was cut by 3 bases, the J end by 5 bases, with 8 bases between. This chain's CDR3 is CASSQYDYQPQHF. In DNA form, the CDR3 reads TGCGCCAGCAGCCAGTACGACTATCAGCCCCAGCATTTT.

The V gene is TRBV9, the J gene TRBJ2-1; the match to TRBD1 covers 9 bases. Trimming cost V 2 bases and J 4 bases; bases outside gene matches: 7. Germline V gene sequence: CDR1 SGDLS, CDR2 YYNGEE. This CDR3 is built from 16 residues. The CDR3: CASSVQGTGIYNEQFF. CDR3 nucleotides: TGTGCCAGCAGCGTCCAAGGGACAGGGATATACAATGAGCAGTTCTTC.

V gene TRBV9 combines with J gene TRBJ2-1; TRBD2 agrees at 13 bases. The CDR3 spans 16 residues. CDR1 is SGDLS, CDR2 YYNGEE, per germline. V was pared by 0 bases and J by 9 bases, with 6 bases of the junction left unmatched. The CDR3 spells CASSVGTSGGSREQFF. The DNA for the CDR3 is TGTGCCAGCAGCGTAGGGACTAGCGGGGGCAGCCGTGAGCAGTTCTTC. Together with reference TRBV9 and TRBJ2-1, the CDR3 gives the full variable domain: DSGVTQTPKHLITATGQRVTLRCSPRSGDLSVYWYQQSLDQGLQFLIQYYNGEERAKGNILERFSAQQFPDLHSELNLSSLELGDSALYFCASSVGTSGGSREQFFGPGTRLTVL.

CDR3: CASSVGQLTEAFF. The CDR3 coding sequence is TGTGCCAGCAGCGTCGGACAACTCACTGAAGCTTTCTTT. V gene TRBV9 combines with J gene TRBJ1-1; TRBD1 might be the D (5 bases). The ends were cut back, 2 bases at V and 4 bases at J, with 9 bases in the middle. Germline V lookup: CDR1 SGDLS, CDR2 YYNGEE. This CDR3 region has 13 residues.

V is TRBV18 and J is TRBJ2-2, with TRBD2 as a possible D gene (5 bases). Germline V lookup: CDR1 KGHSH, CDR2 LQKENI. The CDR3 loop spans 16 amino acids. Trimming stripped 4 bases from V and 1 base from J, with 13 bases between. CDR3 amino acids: CASSRIRGMNTGELFF. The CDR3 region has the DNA TGTGCCAGCTCACGGATACGGGGAATGAACACCGGGGAGCTGTTTTTT.

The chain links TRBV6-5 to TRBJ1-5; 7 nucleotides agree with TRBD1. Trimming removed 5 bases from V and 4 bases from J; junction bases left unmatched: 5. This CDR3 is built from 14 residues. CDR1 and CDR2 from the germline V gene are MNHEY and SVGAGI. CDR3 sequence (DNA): TGTGCCAGCAGTCCAGACAGGGCTAATCAGCCCCAGCATTTT. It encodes CASSPDRANQPQHF.

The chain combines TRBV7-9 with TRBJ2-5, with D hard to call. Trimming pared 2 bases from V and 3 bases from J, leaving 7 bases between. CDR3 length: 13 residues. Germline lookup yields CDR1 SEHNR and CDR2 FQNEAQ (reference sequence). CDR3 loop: CASSLPPKETQYF. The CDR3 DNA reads TGTGCCAGCAGCTTACCGCCTAAAGAGACCCAGTACTTC.

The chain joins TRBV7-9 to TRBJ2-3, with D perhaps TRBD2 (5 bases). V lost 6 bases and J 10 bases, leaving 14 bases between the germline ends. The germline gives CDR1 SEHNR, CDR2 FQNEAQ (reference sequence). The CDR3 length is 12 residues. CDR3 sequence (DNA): TGTGCCAGCAGTTCACCGGGAATTTCGCAGTATTTT. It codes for CASSSPGISQYF.

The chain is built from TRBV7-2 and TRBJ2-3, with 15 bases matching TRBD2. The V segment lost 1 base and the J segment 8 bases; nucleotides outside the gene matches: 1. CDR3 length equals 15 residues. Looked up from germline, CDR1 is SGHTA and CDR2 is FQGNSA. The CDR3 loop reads CASSLGTSGGGTQYF. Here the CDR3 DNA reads TGTGCCAGCAGCTTAGGGACTAGCGGGGGGGGTACGCAGTATTTT. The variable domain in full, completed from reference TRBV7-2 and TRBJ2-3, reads GAGVSQSPSNKVTEKGKDVELRCDPISGHTALYWYRQSLGQGLEFLIYFQGNSAPDKSGLPSDRFSAERTGGSVSTLTIQRTQQEDSAVYLCASSLGTSGGGTQYFGPGTRLTVL.

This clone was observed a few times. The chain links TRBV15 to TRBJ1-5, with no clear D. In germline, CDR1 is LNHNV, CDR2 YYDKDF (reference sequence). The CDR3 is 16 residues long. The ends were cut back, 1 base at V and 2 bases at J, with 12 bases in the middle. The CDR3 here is CATSRGRGRGNQPQHF. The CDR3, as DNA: TGTGCCACCAGCAGAGGCCGAGGGAGAGGCAATCAGCCCCAGCATTTT. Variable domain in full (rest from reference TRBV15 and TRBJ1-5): DAMVIQNPRYQVTQFGKPVTLSCSQTLNHNVMYWYQQKSSQAPKLLFHYYDKDFNNEADTPDNFQSRRPNTSFCFLDIRSPGLGDTAMYLCATSRGRGRGNQPQHFGDGTRLSIL.

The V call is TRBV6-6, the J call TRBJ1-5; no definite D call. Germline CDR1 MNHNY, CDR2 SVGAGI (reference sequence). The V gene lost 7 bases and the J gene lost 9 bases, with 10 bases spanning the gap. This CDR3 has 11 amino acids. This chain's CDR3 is CASTHSGPQHF. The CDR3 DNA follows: TGTGCCAGCACCCACTCCGGGCCCCAGCATTTT.

CDR3 region: CASSFSGQSYGYTF. The CDR3 nucleotides read TGCGCCAGCAGCTTTAGTGGACAGTCCTATGGCTACACCTTC. This chain uses TRBV5-1 with TRBJ1-2, with a tentative D call TRBD1 (6 bases). Germline V CDR1 and CDR2: SGHRS, YFSETQ. This CDR3 has 14 amino acids. Trimming removed 2 bases from V and 4 bases from J, with 12 bases in between.

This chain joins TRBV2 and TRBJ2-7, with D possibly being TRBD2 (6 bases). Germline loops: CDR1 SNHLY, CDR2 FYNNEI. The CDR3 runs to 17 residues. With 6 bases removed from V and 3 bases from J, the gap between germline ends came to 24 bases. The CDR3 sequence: CASRRDSSPSVSYEQYF. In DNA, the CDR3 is TGTGCCAGCAGGCGGGATAGCTCCCCTTCGGTGAGCTACGAGCAGTACTTC. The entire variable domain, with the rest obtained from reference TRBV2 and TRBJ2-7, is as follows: EPEVTQTPSHQVTQMGQEVILRCVPISNHLYFYWYRQILGQKVEFLVSFYNNEISEKSEIFDDQFSVERPDGSNFTLKIRSTKLEDSAMYFCASRRDSSPSVSYEQYFGPGTRLTVT.

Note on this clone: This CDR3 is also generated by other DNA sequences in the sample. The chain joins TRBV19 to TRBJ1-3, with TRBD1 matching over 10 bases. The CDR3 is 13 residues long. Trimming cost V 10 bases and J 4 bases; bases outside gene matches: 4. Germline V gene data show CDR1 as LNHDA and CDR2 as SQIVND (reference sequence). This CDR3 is CATGTGAGNTIYF. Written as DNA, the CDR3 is TGTGCCACTGGGACAGGGGCCGGAAACACCATATATTTT.

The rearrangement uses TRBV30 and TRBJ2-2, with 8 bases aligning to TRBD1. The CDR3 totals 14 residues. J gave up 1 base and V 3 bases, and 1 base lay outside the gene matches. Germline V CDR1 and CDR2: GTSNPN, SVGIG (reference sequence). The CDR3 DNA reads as TGTGCCTGGAGGGACAGGGTGAACACCGGGGAGCTGTTTTTT. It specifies CAWRDRVNTGELFF.

Written as DNA, the CDR3 is TGTGCCAGCAGGATAAATTTCGGGGCGGGGTACGAGCAGTACTTC. Its translation is CASRINFGAGYEQYF. This sequence joins TRBV6-1 and TRBJ2-7, with D maybe TRBD2 (6 bases). Deletions cut 6 bases from V and 4 bases from J, with 19 bases between. CDR1 is MNHNS and CDR2 is SASEGT in the germline V gene. CDR3 length: 15 amino acids.

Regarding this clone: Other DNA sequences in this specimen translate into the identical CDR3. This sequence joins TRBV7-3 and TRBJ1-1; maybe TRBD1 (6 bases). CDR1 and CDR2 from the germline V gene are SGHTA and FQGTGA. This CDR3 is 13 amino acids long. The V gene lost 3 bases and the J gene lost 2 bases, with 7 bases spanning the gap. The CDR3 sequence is CASSLTGNTEAFF. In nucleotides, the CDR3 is TGTGCCAGCAGCTTGACAGGAAACACTGAAGCTTTCTTT. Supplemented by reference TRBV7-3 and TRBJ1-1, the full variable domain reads GAGVSQTPSNKVTEKGKYVELRCDPISGHTALYWYRQSLGQGPEFLIYFQGTGAADDSGLPNDRFFAVRPEGSVSTLKIQRTERGDSAVYLCASSLTGNTEAFFGQGTRLTVV.